This entry is about one T cell receptor (beta chain). Its specificity is not known. The sample belongs to a study of cytomegalovirus exposure and HLA in healthy donors. General study results and limits: For TCR beta chains, V- and J-gene trimming was later linked to a missense DCLRE1C variant.

13 Jbeta primers and 60 Vbeta primers were used for the PCR. Repertoires were generated with immunoSEQ multiplex PCR, while TCRdb's copy carries only in-frame clones and drops some. The sample includes under 200,000 clones, over 9.5% of them seen just once. This sequence was found in a man in his fifties or sixties in good health and CMV-seropositive. The sequencing input was PBMCs.

The CDR3 DNA reads as TGTGCCACCGCGGGGAGCTCCTACGAGCAGTACGTC. Amino acid sequence: CATAGSSYEQYV. This chain joins TRBV28 and TRBJ2-7; D might be TRBD2 (6 bases). Germline-derived CDR1 and CDR2 are MDHEN and SYDVKM. This CDR3 has 12 residues. Between the trimmed V and J ends, which lost 10 bases and 0 bases, there was a span of 10 bases.